The 25 T cell receptor beta chains reported below all come from one sample, sequenced in a study of cytomegalovirus exposure and HLA in healthy donors. The PCR made use of 60 Vbeta and 13 Jbeta primers. The repertoire was sequenced with immunoSEQ multiplex PCR; TCRdb's copy has only in-frame clones and lacks some. Of under 300,000 clones listed, roughly four fifths are singletons. The sample comprised PBMCs. These receptors all come from a woman in her thirties or forties in good health and CMV-seropositive.

The J gene is TRBJ1-2, the V gene TRBV6-6, with 8 bases fitting TRBD1. Germline CDR1 and CDR2: MNHNY and SVGAGI (reference sequence). V was pared by 2 bases and J by 6 bases, with 5 bases of the junction left unmatched. The CDR3 is 14 residues long. The CDR3 nucleotides are TGTGCCAGCAGTTACCAACAGGGGGAGGATGGCTACACCTTC. Protein sequence: CASSYQQGEDGYTF.

The chain joins TRBV11-3 to TRBJ1-5; no reliable D call. Between the trimmed V and J ends, which lost 1 base and 4 bases, there was a span of 11 bases. This CDR3 has 15 residues. Germline V gene lookup returns CDR1 SGHNT and CDR2 YENEEA. CDR3 region: CASSLGGPLNQPQHF. As DNA, the CDR3 is TGTGCCAGCAGCTTAGGCGGGCCGTTGAATCAGCCCCAGCATTTT.

The CDR3 is CAWSVRGGTVWGNEQFF. The CDR3 nucleotides read TGTGCCTGGAGTGTAAGAGGGGGGACAGTATGGGGCAATGAGCAGTTCTTC. V usage is TRBV30 and J usage is TRBJ2-1; a weak D match, TRBD1 (7 bases). CDR1 GTSNPN and CDR2 SVGIG come from the germline V gene (reference sequence). V shed 0 bases and J shed 6 bases, with 21 bases lying between them. The CDR3 is 17 residues long.

This clone was seen only once. The rearrangement links TRBV5-1 to TRBJ2-5; TRBD1 matches at 7 bases. The CDR3 extends over 15 amino acids. With V trimmed by 4 bases and J by 1 base, 7 bases remained unmatched. Germline lookup yields CDR1 SGHRS and CDR2 YFSETQ. The CDR3 here is CASSRGTASQETQYF. The CDR3 bases are TGCGCCAGCAGCCGAGGGACAGCTAGCCAAGAGACCCAGTACTTC.

The V gene is TRBV28, the J gene TRBJ1-2; 11 positions match TRBD1. From germline, CDR1 is MDHEN and CDR2 SYDVKM. V gave up 2 bases and J gave up 4 bases; unmatched junction bases: 3. This CDR3 is built from 15 residues. The CDR3 DNA follows: TGTGCCAGCAGTTTAGCCGGGACAGGGGGCTATGGCTACACCTTC. It specifies CASSLAGTGGYGYTF.

The V gene is TRBV4-2, the J gene TRBJ2-2; 7 bases fit TRBD2. This CDR3 contains 17 residues. Trimming took 3 bases from V and 1 from J; bases not matched to a gene: 8. CDR1 LGHNA and CDR2 YNFKEQ come from the germline V gene. The CDR3 sequence is CASSQDRGRENTGELFF. CDR3 in DNA: TGTGCCAGCAGCCAGGATCGCGGGAGAGAGAACACCGGGGAGCTGTTTTTT.

This clone was detected only once. The chain recombines TRBV6-1 with TRBJ1-4; possibly TRBD1 for D (5 bases). V shed 8 bases and J shed 8 bases, with 18 bases lying between them. CDR3 length: 14 residues. Germline V gene data show CDR1 as MNHNS and CDR2 as SASEGT. The DNA of the CDR3 is TGTGCCAGCTCGAATAGGGGAAGAGAGGAAAAACTGTTTTTT. This encodes CASSNRGREEKLFF.

The chain joins TRBV28 to TRBJ2-1; 7 bases match TRBD2. This CDR3 spans 12 amino acids. Looked up from germline, CDR1 is MDHEN and CDR2 is SYDVKM. Unmatched junction bases numbered 3, after V lost 8 bases and J lost 5 bases. In DNA, the CDR3 is TGTGCCAGCGGGAGGGCCGACAATGAGCAGTTCTTC. It is translated as CASGRADNEQFF.

The CDR3 reads CATSRDPGRGYTF. The CDR3 DNA is TGTGCCACCAGCAGAGATCCAGGTCGTGGCTACACCTTC. The V call is TRBV15, the J call TRBJ1-2; no firm D call. Looked up from germline, CDR1 is LNHNV and CDR2 is YYDKDF (reference sequence). The CDR3 totals 13 residues. V was pared by 0 bases and J by 7 bases, with 9 bases between.

The genes are TRBV11-3 and TRBJ2-1, with TRBD1 identical over 7 bases. Unmatched junction bases numbered 11, after V lost 1 base and J lost 5 bases. Germline V gene data show CDR1 as SGHNT and CDR2 as YENEEA. This CDR3 is 17 amino acids long. The CDR3 nucleotides are TGTGCCAGCAGCTTAGGAGGCGACCGGGACAGTCACAATGAGCAGTTCTTC. It is translated as CASSLGGDRDSHNEQFF.

The V gene is TRBV14, the J gene TRBJ2-7, with a weak D call TRBD1 (6 bases). The CDR3 spans 14 residues. Germline V gives CDR1 SGHDN, CDR2 FVKESK. The V end lost 1 base, the J end lost 5 bases, and 12 bases lay between the germline ends. CDR3 amino acids: CASSQAVWGHEQYF. The CDR3 nucleotides read TGTGCCAGCAGCCAAGCCGTATGGGGGCACGAGCAGTACTTC. The full variable domain, in which reference TRBV14 and TRBJ2-7 provide the parts outside the CDR3, is EAGVTQFPSHSVIEKGQTVTLRCDPISGHDNLYWYRRVMGKEIKFLLHFVKESKQDESGMPNNRFLAERTGGTYSTLKVQPAELEDSGVYFCASSQAVWGHEQYFGPGTRLTVT.

J is TRBJ1-1 and V is TRBV15, with D perhaps matching TRBD1 (5 bases). This CDR3 comprises 13 residues. Per the germline V gene, CDR1 is LNHNV and CDR2 is YYDKDF (reference sequence). Trimming stripped 1 base from V and 6 bases from J, with 9 bases between. The CDR3 nucleotides are TGTGCCACCAGCAGAGGGGGGGAGGCTGAAGCTTTCTTT. Protein: CATSRGGEAEAFF. Combining the CDR3 with reference TRBV15 and TRBJ1-1 gives the whole variable domain DAMVIQNPRYQVTQFGKPVTLSCSQTLNHNVMYWYQQKSSQAPKLLFHYYDKDFNNEADTPDNFQSRRPNTSFCFLDIRSPGLGDTAMYLCATSRGGEAEAFFGQGTRLTVV.

V gene TRBV30 combines with J gene TRBJ2-7; possible D gene TRBD2, 7 bases. Germline lookup yields CDR1 GTSNPN and CDR2 SVGIG (reference sequence). V was shortened by 5 bases and J by 7 bases, with 21 bases between the two germline ends. The CDR3 sequence is 14 residues long. CDR3 sequence (DNA): TGTGCCTGGGTCCAGGGGCGGGAGTACCAGGAGCAGTACTTC. Translation: CAWVQGREYQEQYF.

This clone has only a few counts. The chain combines TRBV19 with TRBJ1-6, with 7 bases aligning to TRBD1. Germline assignment: CDR1 LNHDA and CDR2 SQIVND (reference sequence). The CDR3 consists of 14 residues. The V segment lost 7 bases and the J segment 4 bases; nucleotides outside the gene matches: 4. The CDR3: CASTPGQYNSPLHF. The CDR3 bases are TGTGCCAGTACACCGGGACAGTATAATTCACCCCTCCACTTT.

The V and J genes are TRBV28 and TRBJ1-6, with 9 nucleotides matching TRBD1. This CDR3 region has 15 residues. The ends lost 4 bases at V and 9 bases at J; junction bases unmatched: 7. Germline CDR1 reads MDHEN; CDR2 reads SYDVKM. CDR3 in amino acids: CASSYRGPVGSPLHF. CDR3 coding DNA: TGTGCCAGCAGTTACAGGGGGCCGGTAGGTTCACCCCTCCACTTT. Supplemented by reference TRBV28 and TRBJ1-6, the full variable domain reads DVKVTQSSRYLVKRTGEKVFLECVQDMDHENMFWYRQDPGLGLRLIYFSYDVKMKEKGDIPEGYSVSREKKERFSLILESASTNQTSMYLCASSYRGPVGSPLHFGNGTRLTVT.

The J gene is TRBJ2-7, the V gene TRBV13; TRBD2 might be the D (6 bases). The CDR3 loop spans 16 amino acids. The V end lost 5 bases, the J end lost 6 bases, and 23 bases lay between the germline ends. CDR1 PRHDT and CDR2 FYEKMQ come from the germline V gene (reference sequence). CDR3 amino acids: CASSPLTLRGLSEQYF. The CDR3 DNA is TGTGCCAGCAGCCCCCTAACCCTGCGGGGTCTGTCCGAGCAGTACTTC.

V gene TRBV18 combines with J gene TRBJ2-7; D may be TRBD1 (5 bases). This CDR3 is 15 amino acids long. From germline, CDR1 is KGHSH and CDR2 LQKENI. Trimming left V 2 bases short and J 2 bases short, with 13 bases between. CDR3 sequence: CASSPSDTPAYEQYF. CDR3 nucleotides: TGTGCCAGCTCACCATCGGACACCCCCGCCTACGAGCAGTACTTC. Drawing the rest from reference TRBV18 and TRBJ2-7, the complete variable domain is NAGVMQNPRHLVRRRGQEARLRCSPMKGHSHVYWYRQLPEEGLKFMVYLQKENIIDESGMPKERFSAEFPKEGPSILRIQQVVRGDSAAYFCASSPSDTPAYEQYFGPGTRLTVT.

The CDR3 sequence: CASSDSMGGSRGTYEQYF. CDR3 in DNA: TGTGCCAGCAGCGATTCCATGGGTGGTTCCAGGGGGACCTACGAGCAGTACTTC. The chain carries TRBV2 and TRBJ2-7, with 7 bases that match TRBD1. The CDR3 extends over 18 amino acids. J was trimmed by 2 bases and V by 6 bases; bases with no gene match: 19. Germline lookup yields CDR1 SNHLY and CDR2 FYNNEI.

The rearrangement uses TRBV4-3 and TRBJ1-3; D unresolved. V was pared by 2 bases and J by 0 bases, with 14 bases between. Germline V lookup: CDR1 LGHNA, CDR2 YSLEER. This CDR3 is 17 amino acids long. This CDR3 is CASSQFYSLLSGNTIYF. CDR3 bases: TGCGCCAGCAGCCAATTCTACAGTTTACTCTCTGGAAACACCATATATTTT.

This chain links TRBV7-9 with TRBJ1-6; 11 bases are a match to TRBD1. The J segment lost 8 bases and the V segment lost 3 bases, leaving 3 bases of the junction unmatched. Germline CDR1 is SEHNR and CDR2 is FQNEAQ (reference sequence). The CDR3 sequence is 15 residues long. This CDR3 is CASSFRTGGDSPLHF. DNA of the CDR3: TGTGCCAGCAGCTTCAGGACAGGGGGCGATTCACCCCTCCACTTT.

As regards this clone: Relative to the germline gene, one junction end is altered; a read error may explain this. The chain has TRBV13 and TRBJ2-7; 14 bases agree with TRBD2. Germline CDR1 is PRHDT and CDR2 is FYEKMQ (reference sequence). The CDR3 covers 12 residues. In nucleotides, the CDR3 is TGTGCCAGCAGCCCTGGGACTAGCGGGAGTATCTTC. Encoded protein: CASSPGTSGSIF.

V and J are TRBV28 and TRBJ2-4; TRBD2 might be the D (6 bases). V lost 5 bases and J 15 bases, leaving 14 bases between the germline ends. This CDR3 has 11 amino acids. The germline gives CDR1 MDHEN, CDR2 SYDVKM. CDR3 DNA: TGTGCCAGCAGTCCGGGACTCTTGCTGTACTTC. Encoded protein: CASSPGLLLYF.

The J gene is TRBJ2-7, the V gene TRBV5-6; D may be TRBD1 (5 bases). The CDR3 consists of 12 residues. Deletions cut 0 bases from V and 9 bases from J, with 10 bases between. CDR1 and CDR2 (germline): SGHDT, YYEEEE. CDR3 DNA sequence: TGTGCCAGCAGCTTGGGGCCAAGGGGGCAGTACTTC. Translating it yields CASSLGPRGQYF.

The chain couples TRBV5-4 to TRBJ2-1; the match to TRBD2 covers 10 bases. This CDR3 is built from 16 residues. V was clipped by 5 bases and J by 8 bases; unmatched bases: 13. Germline V gene lookup returns CDR1 SGHNT and CDR2 YYREEE (reference sequence). The CDR3 protein is CASSSPTSGNGDEQFF. CDR3 coding DNA: TGTGCCAGCAGTTCGCCCACTAGCGGGAATGGGGATGAGCAGTTCTTC.

The gene calls are TRBV7-9 and TRBJ1-4; 10 bases line up with TRBD1. CDR3 length: 15 amino acids. Trimming removed 3 bases from V and 4 bases from J; junction bases left unmatched: 2. CDR1 SEHNR and CDR2 FQNEAQ come from the germline V gene (reference sequence). This CDR3 reads CASSLGQGFNEKLFF. The DNA for the CDR3 is TGTGCCAGCAGCTTGGGACAGGGGTTTAATGAAAAACTGTTTTTT.